Reported below is one T cell receptor (beta chain). Treatment given: oral pan-JAK inhibitor, 5-10 mg twice daily. These data come from a study of CD8+ T cells in alopecia areata. Study-wide background: Oral tofacitinib (5 to 10 mg twice daily) was administered to treated patients.

CDR1 is SQVTM, CDR2 ANQGSEA, per germline. CDR3 length: 15 residues. The junction had 1 base not matched to a gene; V was cut back by 4 bases and J by 3 bases. Extraction and reverse transcription of RNA yielded cDNA as the sequencing template. Assay used: immunoSEQ multiplex PCR; TCRdb lists only in-frame clones, some missing. Of a few hundred thousand clones in the sample, approximately 45% were seen once. The V gene is TRBV29-1, the J gene TRBJ2-2; 14 nucleotides align to TRBD2. The sequenced sample was CD4+ T cells sorted from blood, obtained at approximately week 36, from a patient treated with tofacitinib. The source of this sequence is a human donor with alopecia areata. The CDR3: CSVGLAGGYTGELFF. As DNA, the CDR3 is TGCAGCGTTGGACTAGCGGGAGGGTACACCGGGGAGCTGTTTTTT.